Presented here are 21 T cell receptor beta chains from one specimen sequenced in a study. TCRdb redid the calling of the 5' RACE reads with MiXCR, one entry per CDR3 protein. In the table there are 25,000 to 40,000 distinct CDR3 sequences, roughly 24% of which are singletons. Sequenced material: naive CD4+ T cells sorted from a lymph node. Subset in this sample: naive CD4+ T cells, CD4+CD45RA+CD25-. These receptors all come from a female donor with breast cancer.

The V call is TRBV18, the J call TRBJ2-7; TRBD1 aligns across 11 bases. The CDR3 has 14 residues. Germline CDR1 reads KGHSH; CDR2 reads LQKENI. Trimming removed 3 bases from V and 5 bases from J; junction bases left unmatched: 3. CDR3 amino acids: CASSPGTGGDEQYF. The CDR3 DNA reads as TGTGCCAGCTCACCCGGGACAGGGGGAGACGAGCAGTACTTC.

The gene calls are TRBV5-1 and TRBJ2-1, with D possibly being TRBD2 (5 bases). V lost 1 base and J 5 bases, leaving 13 bases between the germline ends. Per germline, CDR1 SGHRS and CDR2 YFSETQ. CDR3 size: 15 residues. The CDR3 DNA sequence: TGCGCCAGCAGCTTGTCCCAGCGGAGAAACAATGAGCAGTTCTTC. It yields the protein CASSLSQRRNNEQFF.

This clonotype turned up a few times. This sequence joins TRBV5-1 and TRBJ2-3; D is undetermined. V gave up 4 bases and J gave up 6 bases, with 9 bases separating them. This CDR3 is built from 12 residues. Germline assignment: CDR1 SGHRS and CDR2 YFSETQ. DNA of the CDR3: TGCGCCAGCAGCCCCTACGGGGATACGCAGTATTTT. This translates into CASSPYGDTQYF.

The V and J genes are TRBV4-2 and TRBJ2-3; TRBD2 matches 8 bases. The CDR3 is 16 residues long. J was trimmed by 5 bases and V by 0 bases; bases with no gene match: 7. Germline-derived CDR1 and CDR2 are LGHNA and YNFKEQ. The CDR3 DNA follows: TGTGCCAGCAGCCAAGAAGGCGGGGGGCCGAAAGATACGCAGTATTTT. Translation: CASSQEGGGPKDTQYF.

V is TRBV28 and J is TRBJ1-5; 7 nucleotides agree with TRBD1. V shed 6 bases and J 4 bases; nucleotides not matched to a gene: 9. Germline V CDR1 and CDR2: MDHEN, SYDVKM. The CDR3 is made up of 15 amino acids. This CDR3 reads CASSRVQGGNQPQHF. The DNA of the CDR3 is TGTGCCAGCAGCCGTGTCCAGGGGGGGAATCAGCCCCAGCATTTT.

The chain recombines TRBV6-5 with TRBJ2-1; D gene uncertain. Germline V gene lookup returns CDR1 MNHEY and CDR2 SVGAGI. V gave up 2 bases and J gave up 8 bases, with 4 bases separating them. The CDR3 loop spans 11 amino acids. CDR3 in DNA: TGTGCCAGCAGTTACCTTCATGAGCAGTTCTTC. It translates to CASSYLHEQFF.

As concerns this clonotype: Just one base apart from a much larger clone, this may be a read error. The chain employs TRBV4-1 and TRBJ2-1; 7 nucleotides match TRBD2. V was pared by 0 bases and J by 7 bases, with 9 bases of the junction left unmatched. Germline CDR1 MGHRA, CDR2 YSYEKL. The CDR3 is 16 residues long. The DNA of the CDR3 is TGCGCCAGCAGCCAAGATCCCGGGTCAGCGGGGAATGAGCAGTTCTTC. Its translation: CASSQDPGSAGNEQFF.

This clonotype was counted at least ten times. At one end the junction does not follow the germline gene, possibly because of a read error. The V and J genes are TRBV5-1 and TRBJ2-5; 10 bases fit TRBD2. Per germline, CDR1 SGHRS and CDR2 YFSETQ. The CDR3 consists of 16 residues. The CDR3 sequence is CASSLGLAGDQGTQYF. CDR3 DNA: TGCGCCAGCAGCTTGGGCCTAGCGGGAGACCAAGGGACCCAGTACTTC.

The chain uses TRBV29-1 and TRBJ1-2; D not certain. The length of the CDR3 is 14 residues. Germline V gives CDR1 SQVTM, CDR2 ANQGSEA. Between the trimmed V and J ends, which lost 2 bases and 0 bases, there was a span of 10 bases. The CDR3 reads CSVEQPLTNYGYTF. CDR3 in DNA: TGCAGCGTTGAACAGCCTTTAACTAACTATGGCTACACCTTC.

This chain connects TRBV9 to TRBJ1-6; no firm D call. V was pared by 0 bases and J by 4 bases, with 8 bases between. Germline assignment: CDR1 SGDLS and CDR2 YYNGEE. CDR3 length: 15 residues. The CDR3 bases are TGTGCCAGCAGCGTAGGGGAGAGATATAATTCACCCCTCCACTTT. Protein product: CASSVGERYNSPLHF.

This clonotype was detected ten times or more. V and J are TRBV10-3 and TRBJ1-2; no clear D gene. The CDR3 length is 13 residues. Per the germline V gene, CDR1 is ENHRY and CDR2 is SYGVKD. V was clipped by 4 bases and J by 4 bases, with 10 bases between them. CDR3 in DNA: TGTGCCATCAGTGGGGAGGTGGGCTATGGCTACACCTTC. Translating gives CAISGEVGYGYTF.

The V gene is TRBV6-5, the J gene TRBJ1-6; D is possibly TRBD1 (5 bases). Trimming stripped 6 bases from V and 9 bases from J, with 18 bases between. The CDR3 has 15 residues. Per the germline V gene, CDR1 is MNHEY and CDR2 is SVGAGI. The CDR3 DNA reads TGTGCCAGCAGAACAACGACAGTTCAACTTTCACCCCTCCACTTT. Translation gives CASRTTTVQLSPLHF.

Remarks on this clonotype: A much larger clone differs by one base, so this may be a read error. The genes are TRBV4-3 and TRBJ1-1, with D unresolved. In germline, CDR1 is LGHNA, CDR2 YSLEER. The CDR3 totals 15 residues. With 2 bases removed from V and 5 bases from J, the gap between germline ends came to 15 bases. This CDR3 reads CASSQSDRLGTEAFF. The DNA of the CDR3 is TGCGCCAGCAGCCAATCAGATCGCTTGGGGACTGAAGCTTTCTTT.

A single count supports this clonotype. A much larger clone differs by one base, so this may be a read error. The chain joins TRBV5-1 to TRBJ2-1; either TRBD1 or TRBD2 may fit D (5 bases each). In germline, CDR1 is SGHRS, CDR2 YFSETQ. This CDR3 spans 15 amino acids. For the CDR3, the DNA is TGCGCCGGCAGCGCATGGGGGATTATGGACAATGAGCAGTTCTTC. Translated, it gives CAGSAWGIMDNEQFF.

This clonotype rates as medium-sized. This chain joins TRBV28 and TRBJ2-2, with 7 nucleotides matching TRBD2. The CDR3 has 16 residues. Germline V CDR1 and CDR2: MDHEN, SYDVKM. V trimming: 6 bases; J trimming: 0 bases; junction bases outside the gene matches: 7. This CDR3 reads CASSLRLASNTGELFF. The CDR3 DNA sequence: TGTGCCAGCAGCCTTCGACTAGCTTCGAACACCGGGGAGCTGTTTTTT.

In nucleotides, the CDR3 is TGCGCCAGCAGCCCCCTCGGGACAGGGAACACCGGGGAGCTGTTTTTT. The encoded protein is CASSPLGTGNTGELFF. This chain links TRBV5-1 with TRBJ2-2, with 8 positions matching TRBD1. CDR3 length: 16 amino acids. Unmatched junction bases numbered 6, after V lost 4 bases and J lost 1 base. CDR1 and CDR2 from the germline V gene are SGHRS and YFSETQ.

This clonotype was seen ten or more times. This chain joins TRBV3-1 and TRBJ1-6; D is undetermined. V lost 1 base to trimming and J lost 7 bases, with 5 bases between them. CDR3 size: 13 residues. Germline CDR1 is LGHDT and CDR2 is YNNKEL (reference sequence). The CDR3 bases are TGTGCCAGCAGCCAAGGGCGGAATTCACCCCTCCACTTT. Encoded protein: CASSQGRNSPLHF.

At least ten counts were recorded for this clonotype. This sequence joins TRBV5-6 and TRBJ2-5; 11 bases match TRBD1. CDR3 length: 15 residues. Trimming at V came to 4 bases and at J to 4 bases, leaving 6 bases not matched to a gene. Germline V lookup: CDR1 SGHDT, CDR2 YYEEEE. This chain's CDR3 is CASSRGGTGGETQYF. DNA for the CDR3: TGTGCCAGCAGCAGGGGCGGGACAGGGGGAGAGACCCAGTACTTC.

This clonotype was seen ten or more times. The J gene is TRBJ1-3, the V gene TRBV9, with TRBD1 matching 8 bases. Trimming at V came to 0 bases and at J to 0 bases, leaving 8 bases not matched to a gene. The germline V gene encodes CDR1 SGDLS and CDR2 YYNGEE. The CDR3 has 18 amino acids. The CDR3 loop reads CASSVAPAGGLSGNTIYF. The CDR3 nucleotides read TGTGCCAGCAGCGTAGCCCCCGCAGGGGGCCTCTCTGGAAACACCATATATTTT.

V usage is TRBV4-2 and J usage is TRBJ2-3, with 7 bases fitting TRBD1. CDR3 length: 17 amino acids. Germline trimming cut 2 bases from V and 2 bases from J; bases unmatched to any gene: 10. Germline V gives CDR1 LGHNA, CDR2 YNFKEQ. The CDR3 region has the DNA TGTGCCAGCAGCCAACTGGCTTCAGGGGGATCCACAGATACGCAGTATTTT. The encoded protein is CASSQLASGGSTDTQYF.

This clonotype was detected only a few times. The chain carries TRBV20-1 and TRBJ2-1; 8 nucleotides agree with TRBD2. CDR1 and CDR2 (germline): DFQATT, SNEGSKA (reference sequence). The CDR3 is made up of 14 amino acids. With 5 bases clipped from V and 8 bases from J, the junction kept 11 bases outside the gene matches. DNA of the CDR3: TGCAGTGCTCCCCTCAGCGGGAGCGGCGATGAGCAGTTCTTC. Its translation: CSAPLSGSGDEQFF.